This is a list of T cell receptor beta chains from one sample in a study of blood T cell repertoires in COVID-19. The assay was immunoSEQ multiplex PCR, and TCRdb's table has in-frame clones only and misses some. The sample records around 97,000 clones, approximately 89% being singletons. The material sequenced was peripheral blood. The receptor source for this set is a woman older than 75 in a cohort sampled during active COVID-19. CDR3s include the opening cysteine and the closing phenylalanine or tryptophan. Fields, in order: V gene, J gene, D gene, clone size, CDR3 protein, CDR3 DNA. D genes are given only for firm matches. Size is stated for part of the rows, as once, few or many counts, or as a class when the clone is expanded.

>TRBV3-1/TRBV3-2|TRBJ1-2|-|-
CASSQGGAGNYGYTF
TGTGCCAGCAGCCAAGGTGGGGCAGGAAACTATGGCTACACCTTC
>TRBV7-2|TRBJ2-1|TRBD2|-
CASSSRTSGDEQFF
TGTGCCAGCAGCTCACGGACTAGCGGAGATGAGCAGTTCTTC
>TRBV28|TRBJ1-1|-|-
CASAGDTEAFF
TGTGCCAGTGCGGGGGACACTGAAGCTTTCTTT
>TRBV7-2|TRBJ1-2|TRBD1|-
CASSKGQGESGYTF
TGTGCCAGCAGCAAGGGACAGGGAGAAAGCGGCTACACCTTC
>TRBV5-1|TRBJ2-1|-|-
CASGERAPTSSEQFF
TGCGCCAGCGGGGAGCGGGCCCCAACTAGTTCTGAGCAGTTCTTC
>TRBV29-1|TRBJ2-1|-|once
CSVEPGVSYNEQFF
TGCAGCGTTGAACCGGGAGTGTCCTACAATGAGCAGTTCTTC
>TRBV2|TRBJ2-5|TRBD1|-
CASRADRGSQETQYF
TGTGCCAGCAGGGCAGACAGGGGGTCCCAAGAGACCCAGTACTTC
>TRBV5-1|TRBJ2-3|TRBD1|-
CASSSPVGDRGGTDTQYF
TGCGCCAGCAGCTCACCCGTGGGTGACAGGGGGGGCACAGATACGCAGTATTTT
>TRBV5-1|TRBJ2-7|TRBD1|-
CASSLSLVRDRGDEQYF
TGCGCCAGCAGCTTGTCTCTCGTGAGGGACAGGGGCGACGAGCAGTACTTC
>TRBV19|TRBJ2-3|-|-
CASSIVGGGRGTDTQYF
TGTGCCAGTAGTATCGTGGGGGGGGGCCGCGGCACAGATACGCAGTATTTT